This T cell receptor beta chain was identified during a study of blood T cells in healthy people across ages. Study-wide background: About one barcoded beta molecule per two T cells came from capture by template switching.

This clonotype has only a few counts. Sample-barcoded 5' priming and a J-beta primer mix drove a second PCR of 7 to 11 cycles. TCRdb used MiXCR to reprocess the 5' RACE reads, holding one entry per CDR3 protein. The sample has some 1.5 million distinct CDR3 sequences, under 55% seen once. This CDR3 spans 16 amino acids. Germline CDR1 reads LGHNT; CDR2 reads FRNRAP. V was trimmed by 2 bases and J by 4 bases, leaving 17 bases between them. The rearrangement joins TRBV12-5 to TRBJ1-1; weak D call: TRBD1 (5 bases). Sequencing was done on a sample of blood. The receptor was derived from a woman aged 18-29 years in good health. In DNA, the CDR3 is TGTGCTAGTGGTTTGTCCCGGGGGGGGGTGACCACTGAAGCTTTCTTT. Its translation: CASGLSRGGVTTEAFF.